This TCR beta chain was recorded in a study of OX40 agonist ivuxolimab in advanced cancers. Study at large: Patients were treated with ivuxolimab, an agonistic anti-OX40 (CD134) antibody. Three patients got partial responses; one had hepatocellular carcinoma and two had cutaneous melanoma. Study-wide results and caveats: Certain nonresponders likewise exhibited a low normalized T-cell clonal expansion. Dose levels from 0.1 to 3.0 mg/kg saw CD4+ and CD8+ blood T cells expand clonally by week 6.

The V segment lost 4 bases and the J segment 7 bases; nucleotides outside the gene matches: 1. The V gene's germline CDR1 is SGDLS and CDR2 YYNGEE. This CDR3 is 13 amino acids long. Sequencing used immunoSEQ multiplex PCR; TCRdb keeps in-frame clones, though not all of them. The data contain some 70,000 clones, 65% to 90% of them singletons. A note on this clone: Antigen unknown.

The starting material was CD4+ or CD8+ T cells sorted from blood, obtained in a trial of the OX40 agonist ivuxolimab. This sequence joins TRBV9 and TRBJ1-4, with 10 nucleotides matching TRBD1. The TCR sequence derives from an adult with an advanced solid tumor such as melanoma, head and neck, liver or kidney cancer. The CDR3 sequence is CASSRDRGEKLFF. CDR3 in DNA: TGTGCCAGCAGCCGGGACAGGGGTGAAAAACTGTTTTTT.